This T cell receptor beta chain stems from a study of shared T cell receptors in the human thymus. This clone was counted between two and nine times. The V gene's germline CDR1 is SGHDT and CDR2 YYEEEE. With V trimmed by 1 base and J by 5 bases, 1 base remained unmatched. The CDR3 runs to 14 residues. Here immunoSEQ multiplex PCR was the method, and the copy in TCRdb shows in-frame clones only, minus some. The sample shows 650,000 to 950,000 clones, 70% to 90% of them seen only once. This same sample was also taken into another study, of human thymus T cells.

The TCR originated in a girl under three years old with a congenital heart defect. The chain carries TRBV5-6 and TRBJ2-4, with TRBD1 matching over 9 bases. Sequences were obtained from thymocytes. The CDR3 DNA reads TGTGCCAGCAGCTTGTGGGACAGGGAAAACATTCAGTACTTC. This encodes CASSLWDRENIQYF.